The clone carrying this TCR beta chain was recorded many times. The sample comes from a study of T cells in Graves' hyperthyroidism and ophthalmopathy. TCR beta CDR3 regions were amplified from RNA transcripts. First-round RT-PCR of the TCR CDR3 relied on the HTBI primer set. TCRdb fed the multiplex PCR reads into MiXCR, producing one record per CDR3 protein. The sample yields 650,000 to 750,000 distinct CDR3 sequences, 11% to 15% seen once. The specimen sequenced was blood. This TCR derives from a woman between 18 and 29 years old with Graves' hyperthyroidism.

CDR3 sequence: CASSPPFGGQPQHF. The CDR3 coding sequence is TGTGCCAGCAGTCCTCCCTTTGGTGGCCAGCCCCAGCATTTT. This chain joins TRBV28 and TRBJ1-5; D gene unclear. Germline V CDR1 and CDR2: MDHEN, SYDVKM. V was shortened by 5 bases and J by 7 bases, with 15 bases between the two germline ends. The CDR3 covers 14 residues.